The 7 T cell receptor beta chains given below trace back to one sample, sequenced in a study of cytomegalovirus exposure and HLA in healthy donors. PCR employed 60 Vbeta and 13 Jbeta primers. Sequencing used immunoSEQ multiplex PCR; TCRdb keeps in-frame clones, though not all of them. The sample carries about 100,000 clones, roughly 75% recorded once. Material for sequencing was PBMCs. These receptor sequences come from a woman younger than 35 in good health and CMV-seropositive.

This clone was recorded once. The V call is TRBV27, the J call TRBJ2-3; D is uncertain. The CDR3 runs to 14 residues. The V gene's germline CDR1 is MNHEY and CDR2 SMNVEV (reference sequence). V dropped 6 bases and J dropped 4 bases, with 14 bases sitting between them. DNA of the CDR3: TGTGCCAGCAGAGGCCCATACTACGCAGATACGCAGTATTTT. Translation: CASRGPYYADTQYF.

V gene TRBV7-9 combines with J gene TRBJ2-7; the D gene is possibly TRBD1 (6 bases). With 10 bases removed from V and 3 bases from J, the gap between germline ends came to 16 bases. The CDR3 totals 13 residues. Germline CDR1 SEHNR, CDR2 FQNEAQ (reference sequence). CDR3 loop: CAIRGGQFYEQYF. The CDR3 nucleotides read TGTGCCATTCGTGGGGGACAATTCTACGAGCAGTACTTC.

DNA for the CDR3: TGTGCCAGCAGCTTGAGGACTCCTACCAAGGAGCAGTTCTTC. Its protein product is CASSLRTPTKEQFF. This chain links TRBV7-2 with TRBJ2-1; tentative D call: TRBD2 (5 bases). This CDR3 has 14 amino acids. Trimming took off 3 bases at V and 10 bases at J, with 16 bases between the two ends. From germline, CDR1 is SGHTA and CDR2 FQGNSA.

This clone showed up just once. The chain has TRBV4-2 and TRBJ2-2, with a tentative D call TRBD2 (6 bases). V was clipped by 3 bases and J by 1 base, with 15 bases between them. Germline CDR1 reads LGHNA; CDR2 reads YNFKEQ. This CDR3 has 17 residues. CDR3 sequence reads: CASSQDQGLGNTGELFF. The CDR3 nucleotides read TGTGCCAGCAGCCAGGACCAGGGACTGGGGAACACCGGGGAGCTGTTTTTT.

The V and J genes are TRBV29-1 and TRBJ2-1; D might be TRBD2 (6 bases). CDR1 and CDR2 (germline): SQVTM, ANQGSEA. The CDR3 covers 14 residues. Between the trimmed V and J ends, which lost 6 bases and 4 bases, there was a span of 16 bases. CDR3 in DNA: TGCAGCGTGGGCCGGGACTCGGGTTACAATGAGCAGTTCTTC. This encodes CSVGRDSGYNEQFF.

The chain couples TRBV7-8 to TRBJ2-1; TRBD1 agrees at 8 bases. There are 15 residues in the CDR3. The V gene end was trimmed by 5 bases and the J gene end by 8 bases; junction bases not matched to a gene: 11. Germline CDR1 and CDR2: SGHVS and FQNEAQ. The CDR3: CASSPDRDPTDEQFF. DNA for the CDR3: TGTGCCAGCAGCCCGGACAGGGACCCTACGGATGAGCAGTTCTTC.

This clone is termed medium-sized (0.01 to 0.1%). The V and J genes are TRBV2 and TRBJ1-5; D is unresolved. This CDR3 is 14 amino acids long. Germline-derived CDR1 and CDR2 are SNHLY and FYNNEI. The germline V and J ends were trimmed by 4 bases and 0 bases, with 7 bases remaining between them. The CDR3 DNA follows: TGTGCCAGCAGTGGTGTCAATAGCAATCAGCCCCAGCATTTT. This codes for CASSGVNSNQPQHF.